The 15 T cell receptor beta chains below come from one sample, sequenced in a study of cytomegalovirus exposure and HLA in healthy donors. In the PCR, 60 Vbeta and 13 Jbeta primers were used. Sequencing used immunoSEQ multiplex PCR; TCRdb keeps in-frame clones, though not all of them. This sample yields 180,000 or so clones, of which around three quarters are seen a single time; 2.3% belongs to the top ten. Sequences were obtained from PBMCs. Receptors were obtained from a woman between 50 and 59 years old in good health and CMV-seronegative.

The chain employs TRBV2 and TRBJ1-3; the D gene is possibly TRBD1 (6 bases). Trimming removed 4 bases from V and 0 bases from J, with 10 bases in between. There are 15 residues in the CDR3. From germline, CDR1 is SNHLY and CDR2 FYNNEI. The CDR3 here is CASSGARGSGNTIYF. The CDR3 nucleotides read TGTGCCAGCAGTGGGGCCAGGGGCTCTGGAAACACCATATATTTT.

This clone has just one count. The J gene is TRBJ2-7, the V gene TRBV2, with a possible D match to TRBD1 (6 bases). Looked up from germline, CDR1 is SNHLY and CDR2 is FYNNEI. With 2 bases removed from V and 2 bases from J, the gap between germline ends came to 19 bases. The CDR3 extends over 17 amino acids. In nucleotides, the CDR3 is TGTGCCAGCAGTGAAAGGGGTCTCAGGGGATGGGCCTACGAGCAGTACTTC. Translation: CASSERGLRGWAYEQYF.

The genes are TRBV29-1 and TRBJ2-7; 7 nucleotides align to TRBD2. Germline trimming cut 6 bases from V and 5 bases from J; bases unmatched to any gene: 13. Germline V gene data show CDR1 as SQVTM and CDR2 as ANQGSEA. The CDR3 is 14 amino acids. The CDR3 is CSVGTGGRVDEQYF. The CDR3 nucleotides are TGCAGCGTGGGAACGGGAGGTCGGGTGGACGAGCAGTACTTC.

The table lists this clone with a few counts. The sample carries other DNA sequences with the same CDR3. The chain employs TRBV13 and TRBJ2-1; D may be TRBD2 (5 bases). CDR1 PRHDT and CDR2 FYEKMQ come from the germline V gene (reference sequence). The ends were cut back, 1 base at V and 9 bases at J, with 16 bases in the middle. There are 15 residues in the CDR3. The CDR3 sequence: CASSLERVNSGEQFF. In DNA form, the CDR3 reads TGTGCCAGCAGCTTAGAGAGGGTCAATTCGGGTGAGCAGTTCTTC.

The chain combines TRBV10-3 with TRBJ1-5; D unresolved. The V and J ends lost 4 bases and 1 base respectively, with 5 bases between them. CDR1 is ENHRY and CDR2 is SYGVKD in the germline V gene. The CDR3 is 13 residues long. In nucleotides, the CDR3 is TGTGCCATCAGTGGGCAAAGCAATCAGCCCCAGCATTTT. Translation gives CAISGQSNQPQHF.

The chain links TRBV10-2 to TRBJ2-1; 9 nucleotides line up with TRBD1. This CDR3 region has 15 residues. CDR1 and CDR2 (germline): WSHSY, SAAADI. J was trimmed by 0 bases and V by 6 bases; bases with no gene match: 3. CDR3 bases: TGCGCCAGCAGCCTGGACAGGGGCTCCTACAATGAGCAGTTCTTC. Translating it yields CASSLDRGSYNEQFF.

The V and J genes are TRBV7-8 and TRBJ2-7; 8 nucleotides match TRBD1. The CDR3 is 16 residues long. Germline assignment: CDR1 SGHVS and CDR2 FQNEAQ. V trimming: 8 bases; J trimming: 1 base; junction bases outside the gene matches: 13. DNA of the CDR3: TGTGCCAGCCACCCTGGGACAGGTAGAAGGTCCTACGAGCAGTACTTC. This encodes CASHPGTGRRSYEQYF.

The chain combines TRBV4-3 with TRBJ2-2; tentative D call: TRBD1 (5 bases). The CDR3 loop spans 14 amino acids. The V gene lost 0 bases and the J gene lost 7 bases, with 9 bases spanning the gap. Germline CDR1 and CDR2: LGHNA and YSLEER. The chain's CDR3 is CASSQDPRVGELFF. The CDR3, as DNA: TGCGCCAGCAGCCAAGATCCCAGGGTCGGGGAGCTGTTTTTT.

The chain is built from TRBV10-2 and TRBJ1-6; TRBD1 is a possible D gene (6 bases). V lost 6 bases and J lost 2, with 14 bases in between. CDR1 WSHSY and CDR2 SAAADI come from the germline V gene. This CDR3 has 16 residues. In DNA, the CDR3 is TGCGCCAGCAGCCAACAGGGCCGACCCTATAATTCACCCCTCCACTTT. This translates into CASSQQGRPYNSPLHF.

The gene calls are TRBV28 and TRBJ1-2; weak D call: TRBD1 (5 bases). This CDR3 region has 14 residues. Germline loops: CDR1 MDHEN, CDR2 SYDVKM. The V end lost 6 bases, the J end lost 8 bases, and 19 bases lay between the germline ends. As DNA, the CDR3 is TGTGCCAGCAGCCCGGCAAATTCAGGGTTAGGCTACACCTTC. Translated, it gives CASSPANSGLGYTF.

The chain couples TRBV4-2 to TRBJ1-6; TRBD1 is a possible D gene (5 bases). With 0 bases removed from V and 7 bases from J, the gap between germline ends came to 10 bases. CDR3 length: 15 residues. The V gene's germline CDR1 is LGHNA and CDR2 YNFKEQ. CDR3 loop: CASSQDGQLNSPLHF. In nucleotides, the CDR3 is TGTGCCAGCAGCCAAGACGGACAATTAAATTCACCCCTCCACTTT.

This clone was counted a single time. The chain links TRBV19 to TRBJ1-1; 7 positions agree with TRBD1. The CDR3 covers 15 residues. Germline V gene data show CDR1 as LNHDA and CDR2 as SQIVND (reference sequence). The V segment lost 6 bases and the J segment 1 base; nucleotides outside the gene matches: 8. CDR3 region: CASRLDRVRNTEAFF. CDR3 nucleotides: TGTGCCAGTAGACTAGACAGGGTGAGGAACACTGAAGCTTTCTTT.

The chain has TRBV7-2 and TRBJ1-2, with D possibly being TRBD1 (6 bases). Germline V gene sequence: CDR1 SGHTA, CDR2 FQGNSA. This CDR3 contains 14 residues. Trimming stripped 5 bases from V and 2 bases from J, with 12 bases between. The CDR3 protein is CASSPDTGNYGYTF. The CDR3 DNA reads TGTGCCAGCAGCCCAGACACAGGGAACTATGGCTACACCTTC.

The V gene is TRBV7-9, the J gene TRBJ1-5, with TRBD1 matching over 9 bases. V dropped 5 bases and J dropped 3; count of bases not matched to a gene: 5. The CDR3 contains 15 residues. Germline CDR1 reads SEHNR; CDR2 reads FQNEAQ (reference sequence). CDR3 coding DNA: TGTGCCAGCAGCCAGGGGACAGGGAACAATCAGCCCCAGCATTTT. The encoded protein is CASSQGTGNNQPQHF.

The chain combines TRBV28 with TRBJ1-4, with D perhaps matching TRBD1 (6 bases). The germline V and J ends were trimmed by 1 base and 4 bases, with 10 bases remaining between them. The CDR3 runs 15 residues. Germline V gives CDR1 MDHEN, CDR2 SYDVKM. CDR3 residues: CASSLSGAGNEKLFF. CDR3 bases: TGTGCCAGCAGTTTATCAGGGGCTGGTAATGAAAAACTGTTTTTT.